The 24 T cell receptor beta chains reported below all come from one sample, sequenced in a study of shared clonotypes between healthy human individuals. Profiling relied on immunoSEQ multiplex PCR, and the TCRdb table lists in-frame clones only, not all of them. This sample has 2.3 million or so clones, with more than 80% found just once. Source material: naive CD4+ T cells from PBMCs. Indicated subset: CD45RA+ positively selected. Every receptor here comes from a man in his late teens or twenties in good health. Some clones in this sample may be carry-over from other donors' samples.

As concerns this clone: Other nucleotide sequences in the sample specify the same CDR3. V is TRBV5-1 and J is TRBJ2-7; D is ambiguous. The CDR3 is 14 residues long. V lost 1 base, J lost 0 bases, and 8 bases lay in between. Germline-derived CDR1 and CDR2 are SGHRS and YFSETQ. CDR3 bases: TGCGCCAGCAGCTTGAGTCCGAGCTCCTACGAGCAGTACTTC. Protein: CASSLSPSSYEQYF.

The gene calls are TRBV7-9 and TRBJ2-2; D gene unclear. V lost 6 bases and J 2 bases, leaving 10 bases between the germline ends. CDR1 is SEHNR, CDR2 FQNEAQ, per germline (reference sequence). The CDR3 contains 14 residues. The CDR3 spells CASRQLLNTGELFF. DNA for the CDR3: TGTGCCAGCAGACAGTTACTTAACACCGGGGAGCTGTTTTTT.

J is TRBJ2-5 and V is TRBV25-1; the D gene is possibly TRBD2 (7 bases). CDR3 length: 15 residues. Trimming shortened V by 8 bases and J by 5 bases, and 21 bases separated the two germline ends. Looked up from germline, CDR1 is MGHDK and CDR2 is SYGVNS. CDR3 sequence reads: CASARGGTGQETQYF. The CDR3 DNA sequence: TGTGCCAGCGCCCGCGGGGGCACCGGGCAGGAGACCCAGTACTTC.

V gene TRBV5-1 combines with J gene TRBJ2-1, with 10 bases matching TRBD2. The V segment lost 4 bases and the J segment 9 bases; nucleotides outside the gene matches: 13. The CDR3 contains 16 residues. Germline V gene data show CDR1 as SGHRS and CDR2 as YFSETQ. The CDR3 protein is CASSLENPGLASEQFF. CDR3 coding DNA: TGCGCCAGCAGCCTGGAAAACCCGGGACTAGCGAGTGAGCAGTTCTTC.

The chain joins TRBV6-1 to TRBJ2-3; D unclear. The germline V gene encodes CDR1 MNHNS and CDR2 SASEGT. The CDR3 runs to 17 residues. V lost 0 bases, J lost 1 base, and 14 bases lay in between. The CDR3 DNA reads TGTGCCAGCAGTGAAGCCTTAGGACGACCTGGCACAGATACGCAGTATTTT. It specifies CASSEALGRPGTDTQYF.

The chain carries TRBV11-2 and TRBJ2-6; TRBD1 matches 7 bases. The CDR3 is 17 residues long. CDR1 is SGHAT and CDR2 is FQNNGV in the germline V gene. V lost 7 bases, J lost 0 bases, and 9 bases stayed unmatched. Here the CDR3 DNA reads TGTGCCAGCATCGGTACAGGGGTCGCCTCTGGGGCCAACGTCCTGACTTTC. As protein: CASIGTGVASGANVLTF.

There are a few counts of this clone. The chain recombines TRBV21-1 with TRBJ1-1; TRBD1 is the table's D call and was not checked against the DNA. TRBV21-1 is a known pseudogene. There are 13 residues in the CDR3. CDR3 nucleotides: TGTGCCAGCAGCAAAGTTGGCAGGGGTGAAGCTTTCTTT. Encoded protein: CASSKVGRGEAFF.

This clone came up once. DNA of the CDR3: TGTGCCAGCAGCTTAGCCAGTGCCCAGTCCTACAATGAGCAGTTCTTC. It codes for CASSLASAQSYNEQFF. V gene TRBV11-3 combines with J gene TRBJ2-1; D unresolved. Germline lookup yields CDR1 SGHNT and CDR2 YENEEA. The CDR3 has 16 residues. V was cut by 1 base and J by 1 base, with 11 bases left in between.

The chain employs TRBV2 and TRBJ2-3, with 7 bases identical to TRBD1. Germline V gives CDR1 SNHLY, CDR2 FYNNEI. The CDR3 length is 15 residues. Losses at the gene ends were 5 bases for V and 1 base for J; bases not matched to a gene: 6. CDR3 bases: TGTGCCAGCAGTCAACAGGGGAAGGGCACAGATACGCAGTATTTT. Protein: CASSQQGKGTDTQYF.

The chain links TRBV5-1 to TRBJ1-1; D is perhaps TRBD1 (5 bases). Trimming stripped 5 bases from V and 2 bases from J, with 13 bases between. Germline lookup yields CDR1 SGHRS and CDR2 YFSETQ. The CDR3 length is 14 residues. The CDR3: CASRSARENTEAFF. CDR3 DNA sequence: TGCGCCAGCAGGTCGGCCAGGGAAAACACTGAAGCTTTCTTT.

This clone was detected once. The chain uses TRBV4-1 and TRBJ1-2, with 7 bases matching TRBD1. Germline V gene sequence: CDR1 MGHRA, CDR2 YSYEKL. The CDR3 loop spans 15 amino acids. After removal of 3 bases from V and 5 bases from J, the junction contained 9 bases not matched to a gene. CDR3 loop: CASSHHTQGRYGYTF. The DNA for the CDR3 is TGCGCCAGCAGCCACCATACACAGGGGAGGTATGGCTACACCTTC.

With respect to this clone: Within the sample, other DNA sequences also encode this same CDR3. V usage is TRBV7-2 and J usage is TRBJ1-3; unclear D gene. The germline V gene encodes CDR1 SGHTA and CDR2 FQGNSA. V gave up 2 bases and J gave up 4 bases, with 3 bases separating them. This CDR3 is 12 amino acids long. CDR3 in DNA: TGTGCCAGCAGCTTATTAGGAAACACCATATATTTT. It yields the protein CASSLLGNTIYF.

The CDR3, as DNA: TGTGCCAGCAGTGAGGGACAATGGGGTGGCTACACCTTC. Amino acids: CASSEGQWGGYTF. The rearrangement links TRBV6-6 to TRBJ1-2, with a tentative D call TRBD1 (6 bases). V was shortened by 5 bases and J by 7 bases, with 14 bases between the two germline ends. The CDR3 spans 13 residues. Germline-derived CDR1 and CDR2 are MNHNY and SVGAGI (reference sequence).

V is TRBV5-1 and J is TRBJ1-1; TRBD1 is a possible D gene (6 bases). This CDR3 has 16 amino acids. V was cut by 1 base and J by 5 bases, with 18 bases left in between. CDR1 is SGHRS, CDR2 YFSETQ, per germline. CDR3 in DNA: TGCGCCAGCAGCTTGACGGGCCAGGGGTTTGCAACTGAAGCTTTCTTT. As protein: CASSLTGQGFATEAFF.

The rearrangement joins TRBV12-5 to TRBJ1-5, with a tentative D call TRBD1 (5 bases). Per germline, CDR1 LGHNT and CDR2 FRNRAP. V lost 1 base and J 4 bases, leaving 8 bases between the germline ends. The CDR3 is 14 amino acids. DNA for the CDR3: TGTGCTAGTGGTTTGGGGCAGGGTAATCAGCCCCAGCATTTT. Translation gives CASGLGQGNQPQHF.

J is TRBJ2-2 and V is TRBV11-2, with D possibly being TRBD2 (5 bases). Germline V lookup: CDR1 SGHAT, CDR2 FQNNGV. The CDR3 consists of 14 residues. V was clipped by 5 bases and J by 6 bases, with 13 bases between them. This chain's CDR3 is CASSQTGMAGELFF. CDR3 DNA: TGTGCCAGCAGCCAGACGGGGATGGCCGGGGAGCTGTTTTTT.

The chain joins TRBV4-2 to TRBJ1-3, with D tentatively TRBD1 (6 bases). V gave up 2 bases and J gave up 0 bases, with 14 bases separating them. The CDR3 loop spans 17 amino acids. Germline V gives CDR1 LGHNA, CDR2 YNFKEQ. The CDR3 nucleotides are TGTGCCAGCAGCCAAAGGACCTCGACAGGCTCTGGAAACACCATATATTTT. This encodes CASSQRTSTGSGNTIYF.

The CDR3 region has the DNA TGTGCCAGCAGTACGGGACCTCCCTCTGGAAACACCATATATTTT. This codes for CASSTGPPSGNTIYF. The V gene is TRBV6-1, the J gene TRBJ1-3; TRBD1 might be the D (5 bases). V gave up 5 bases and J gave up 0 bases, with 11 bases separating them. The CDR3 is made up of 15 amino acids. Germline V gene sequence: CDR1 MNHNS, CDR2 SASEGT.

This clone occurred once. The same CDR3 is also encoded by other DNA sequences in this sample. The gene calls are TRBV5-1 and TRBJ2-5; D is unresolved. V lost 0 bases and J 3 bases, leaving 6 bases between the germline ends. Germline lookup yields CDR1 SGHRS and CDR2 YFSETQ. The CDR3 has 13 amino acids. This chain's CDR3 is CASSLAAKETQYF. CDR3 DNA: TGCGCCAGCAGCTTGGCGGCCAAAGAGACCCAGTACTTC.

This clone came up once. This chain joins TRBV5-5 and TRBJ1-5, with 9 bases matching TRBD1. CDR1 is SGHKS and CDR2 is YYEKEE in the germline V gene (reference sequence). The CDR3 contains 16 residues. V shed 0 bases, J shed 6 bases, and the junction held 7 bases outside the gene matches. CDR3 loop: CASSLVTGGRGQPQHF. CDR3 coding DNA: TGTGCCAGCAGCTTGGTTACAGGGGGCCGGGGTCAGCCCCAGCATTTT.

The V and J genes are TRBV19 and TRBJ1-3, with D perhaps TRBD1 (6 bases). V lost 3 bases to trimming and J lost 0 bases, with 15 bases between them. From germline, CDR1 is LNHDA and CDR2 SQIVND (reference sequence). The CDR3 has 17 amino acids. In DNA form, the CDR3 reads TGTGCCAGTAGTATCGTGCCGGGGGCCGTCTCTGGAAACACCATATATTTT. Translating gives CASSIVPGAVSGNTIYF.

The chain has TRBV5-4 and TRBJ2-5; D perhaps matches TRBD2 (6 bases). CDR1 SGHNT and CDR2 YYREEE come from the germline V gene (reference sequence). The CDR3 is made up of 14 amino acids. Between the trimmed V and J ends, which lost 3 bases and 6 bases, there was a span of 15 bases. The CDR3 sequence: CASSSRGTSQTQYF. The DNA of the CDR3 is TGTGCCAGCAGCTCGCGGGGAACCTCGCAGACCCAGTACTTC.

The chain uses TRBV19 and TRBJ1-1; possible D gene TRBD1, 5 bases. Germline V CDR1 and CDR2: LNHDA, SQIVND (reference sequence). This CDR3 has 16 residues. V was shortened by 7 bases and J by 0 bases, with 18 bases between the two germline ends. CDR3 residues: CASTDSSLQMNTEAFF. CDR3 DNA: TGTGCCAGTACAGACAGTAGTCTACAAATGAACACTGAAGCTTTCTTT.

The V and J genes are TRBV29-1 and TRBJ2-4, with 9 bases that match TRBD1. After removal of 3 bases from V and 9 bases from J, the junction contained 6 bases not matched to a gene. The CDR3 consists of 13 residues. Germline-derived CDR1 and CDR2 are SQVTM and ANQGSEA. CDR3 loop: CSVEGQGAAIQYF. The CDR3 region has the DNA TGCAGCGTTGAGGGACAGGGTGCGGCCATTCAGTACTTC.